These 16 T cell receptor beta chains originate from one sample sequenced in a study of T cell changes during pregnancy in multiple sclerosis (dated by TCRdb to about 2019). To prepare the library, the immunoSEQ multiplex PCR assay was applied. TCRdb carries this immuneACCESS record with in-frame sequences only. Its versions omit some clonotypes, under half of them owing to an unresolved V gene in the studies checked, with the rest unexplained. The sample data list just under 80,000 clones, and roughly 95% of these were observed just once. Approximately 0.75% of the sample is in the top ten clones. Sample: peripheral blood, taken in the second trimester of pregnancy. These receptors were taken from a female donor in good health, enrolled as a control in a pregnancy study.

This clone was picked up one time. This sequence joins TRBV7-2 and TRBJ1-6; D unresolved. CDR3 length: 13 residues. Germline CDR1 reads SGHTA; CDR2 reads FQGNSA. Trimming took off 4 bases at V and 10 bases at J, with 11 bases between the two ends. The CDR3 DNA is TGTGCCAGCAGCTCAAGCGGGATCTCACCCCTCCACTTT. Its translation: CASSSSGISPLHF.

This chain uses TRBV5-1 with TRBJ2-3, with 14 bases that match TRBD2. With V trimmed by 4 bases and J by 3 bases, 7 bases remained unmatched. Germline loops: CDR1 SGHRS, CDR2 YFSETQ. This CDR3 has 17 amino acids. The CDR3 protein is CASSPGTSGSITDTQYF. The CDR3 DNA follows: TGCGCCAGCAGCCCGGGGACTAGCGGGAGTATTACAGATACGCAGTATTTT.

CDR3 sequence: CASSQDRTTDTQYF. The CDR3 region has the DNA TGCGCCAGCAGCCAAGACAGAACCACAGATACGCAGTATTTT. The chain couples TRBV4-1 to TRBJ2-3; the D is unclear. CDR1 and CDR2 (germline): MGHRA, YSYEKL. This CDR3 spans 14 amino acids. Trimming left V 0 bases short and J 2 bases short, with 6 bases between.

The chain combines TRBV16 with TRBJ1-4; 9 bases are a match to TRBD1. Germline CDR1 and CDR2: KGHSY and FQNENV. The CDR3 extends over 17 amino acids. J gave up 0 bases and V 4 bases, and 6 bases lay outside the gene matches. CDR3 coding DNA: TGTGCCAGCAGCCGGGGGACAGGGACTACAACTAATGAAAAACTGTTTTTT. Translated, it gives CASSRGTGTTTNEKLFF.

This chain connects TRBV7-2 to TRBJ2-3; 12 positions match TRBD2. CDR3 size: 17 residues. J gave up 2 bases and V 5 bases, and 8 bases lay outside the gene matches. In germline, CDR1 is SGHTA, CDR2 FQGNSA. CDR3 in amino acids: CASSQTLAGGTTDTQYF. CDR3 DNA sequence: TGTGCCAGCAGCCAAACACTAGCGGGGGGCACCACAGATACGCAGTATTTT.

The chain employs TRBV7-2 and TRBJ2-3; D perhaps matches TRBD2 (6 bases). Trimming removed 4 bases from V and 5 bases from J, with 22 bases in between. This CDR3 has 17 residues. Germline V gene sequence: CDR1 SGHTA, CDR2 FQGNSA. The CDR3 is CASSYLRDFPAQDTQYF. Written as DNA, the CDR3 is TGTGCCAGCAGCTATCTCCGGGACTTCCCTGCTCAAGATACGCAGTATTTT.

The chain is built from TRBV19 and TRBJ2-1; 9 bases align to TRBD1. Germline V lookup: CDR1 LNHDA, CDR2 SQIVND (reference sequence). J was trimmed by 9 bases and V by 4 bases; bases with no gene match: 10. The CDR3 is 15 amino acids. The CDR3 loop is CASSTDRGPPAEQFF. The CDR3 bases are TGTGCCAGTAGTACGGACAGGGGCCCGCCGGCTGAGCAGTTCTTC.

The rearrangement uses TRBV6-5 and TRBJ1-1; weak D call: TRBD1 (6 bases). Germline assignment: CDR1 MNHEY and CDR2 SVGAGI. This CDR3 spans 15 amino acids. Trimming took off 4 bases at V and 5 bases at J, with 17 bases between the two ends. For the CDR3, the DNA is TGTGCCAGCAGTTCTACAGGGTTAGCGTCGACTGAAGCTTTCTTT. Translated, it gives CASSSTGLASTEAFF.

This clone was seen only once. V gene TRBV21-1 combines with J gene TRBJ1-1. TRBV21-1 is marked as a pseudogene. This CDR3 contains 18 residues. CDR3 DNA: TGTGCCAGCAGCAAAGTACCGGCAGGCCCTCAAGGGAGCACTGAAGCTTTCTTT. This sequence encodes CASSKVPAGPQGSTEAFF.

As DNA, the CDR3 is TGCGCCAGCAGTGTCCGGGATTTTAAAGCTAACTATGGCTACACCTTC. Amino acids: CASSVRDFKANYGYTF. The J gene is TRBJ1-2, the V gene TRBV10-1; D gene uncertain. V was clipped by 4 bases and J by 0 bases, with 15 bases between them. The germline gives CDR1 WNHNN, CDR2 SYGVQD (reference sequence). The CDR3 runs to 16 residues.

The rearrangement links TRBV5-1 to TRBJ2-3; TRBD2 matches 10 bases. The V gene end was trimmed by 3 bases and the J gene end by 6 bases; junction bases not matched to a gene: 7. The CDR3 extends over 15 amino acids. In germline, CDR1 is SGHRS, CDR2 YFSETQ. This CDR3 reads CASSSASGGPDTQYF. CDR3 DNA sequence: TGCGCCAGCAGCTCGGCTAGCGGGGGCCCCGATACGCAGTATTTT.

The J gene is TRBJ1-2, the V gene TRBV19; 10 bases map to TRBD1. The CDR3 is 15 residues long. Per the germline V gene, CDR1 is LNHDA and CDR2 is SQIVND (reference sequence). After removal of 1 base from V and 8 bases from J, the junction contained 7 bases not matched to a gene. In DNA form, the CDR3 reads TGTGCCAGTAGTATAGGACAGGGGGCCGTTGAGGGCTACACCTTC. It is translated as CASSIGQGAVEGYTF.

The table lists this clone with a count of one. The chain joins TRBV6-5 to TRBJ1-5; maybe TRBD1 (5 bases). The germline V and J ends were trimmed by 8 bases and 0 bases, with 11 bases remaining between them. Germline-derived CDR1 and CDR2 are MNHEY and SVGAGI. This CDR3 spans 14 amino acids. For the CDR3, the DNA is TGTGCCAGCGGGGCCGACACTAGCAATCAGCCCCAGCATTTT. Its protein product is CASGADTSNQPQHF.

The rearrangement uses TRBV20-1 and TRBJ2-3; D may be TRBD1 (5 bases). The CDR3 contains 11 residues. CDR1 and CDR2 (germline): DFQATT, SNEGSKA (reference sequence). CDR3 nucleotides: TGCGCCGGCGAAAGGGGAGATACGCAGTATTTT. It specifies CAGERGDTQYF.

This clone was found once. The chain uses TRBV10-3 and TRBJ2-5; tentative D call: TRBD1 (6 bases). This CDR3 contains 15 residues. Germline assignment: CDR1 ENHRY and CDR2 SYGVKD. Trimming left V 4 bases short and J 3 bases short, with 15 bases between. CDR3 residues: CAISATTGNEETQYF. Written as DNA, the CDR3 is TGTGCCATCAGTGCGACCACAGGGAACGAAGAGACCCAGTACTTC.

The gene calls are TRBV10-3 and TRBJ2-1; 12 nucleotides match TRBD1. Germline lookup yields CDR1 ENHRY and CDR2 SYGVKD. The trim removed 4 bases at V and 4 bases at J, leaving 5 bases unmatched. The CDR3 is made up of 16 amino acids. In DNA form, the CDR3 reads TGTGCCATCAGTGCTGGGACAGGGGGCCCGTACAATGAGCAGTTCTTC. Its protein product is CAISAGTGGPYNEQFF.